The present entry profiles one T cell receptor (beta chain) with its context. Its antigen remains unknown. The data were taken from a study of T cells in Graves' hyperthyroidism and ophthalmopathy. General study points: From stable hyperthyroidism, ophthalmopathy was separated by a 13 V-J model.

The authors took PBMCs from roughly 9.5 ml fresh peripheral blood. RNA transcripts provided the source from which TCR beta CDR3 regions were amplified. In the first-round RT-PCR of the TCR CDR3, the HTBI primer set was used. TCRdb analysed the multiplex PCR reads with MiXCR anew, one entry per CDR3 protein. The sample holds 600,000 to 650,000 distinct CDR3 sequences; around 15% are singletons and the top ten take 3.5% to 4%. The germline V and J ends were trimmed by 4 bases and 0 bases, with 13 bases remaining between them. The CDR3 contains 15 residues. Looked up from germline, CDR1 is SGHTA and CDR2 is FQGNSA.

This rearrangement joins TRBV7-2 to TRBJ2-7; D possibly corresponds to TRBD2 (6 bases). Sequencing used blood. The TCR was taken from a woman between 25 and 40 years old with Graves' hyperthyroidism. The CDR3 loop is CASSSSSGGSYEQYF. The CDR3, as DNA: TGTGCCAGCAGCTCCAGTTCCGGGGGCTCCTACGAGCAGTACTTC.